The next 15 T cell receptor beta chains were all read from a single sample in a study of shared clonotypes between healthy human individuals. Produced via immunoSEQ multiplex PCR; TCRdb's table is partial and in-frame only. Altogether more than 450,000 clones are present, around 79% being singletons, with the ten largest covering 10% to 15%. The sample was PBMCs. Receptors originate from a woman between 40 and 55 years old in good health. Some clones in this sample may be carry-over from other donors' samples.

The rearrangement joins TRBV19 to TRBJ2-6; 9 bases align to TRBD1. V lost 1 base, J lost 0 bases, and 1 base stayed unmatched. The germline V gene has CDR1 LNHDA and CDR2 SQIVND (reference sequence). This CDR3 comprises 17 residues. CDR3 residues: CASSIVGQGSGANVLTF. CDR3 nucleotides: TGTGCCAGTAGTATAGTGGGACAGGGCTCTGGGGCCAACGTCCTGACTTTC.

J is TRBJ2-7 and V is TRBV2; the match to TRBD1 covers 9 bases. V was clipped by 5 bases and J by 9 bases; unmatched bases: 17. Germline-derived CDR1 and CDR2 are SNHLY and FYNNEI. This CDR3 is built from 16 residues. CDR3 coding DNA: TGTGCCAGCAGTAATCCTCGGGACAGGGCTTCTAGACGGCAGTACTTC. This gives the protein CASSNPRDRASRRQYF.

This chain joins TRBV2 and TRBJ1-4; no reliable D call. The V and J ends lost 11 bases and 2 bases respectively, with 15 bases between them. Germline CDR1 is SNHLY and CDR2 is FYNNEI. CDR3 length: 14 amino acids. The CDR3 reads CAGRGRGTNEKLFF. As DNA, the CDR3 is TGTGCCGGTCGCGGGCGAGGGACTAATGAAAAACTGTTTTTT.

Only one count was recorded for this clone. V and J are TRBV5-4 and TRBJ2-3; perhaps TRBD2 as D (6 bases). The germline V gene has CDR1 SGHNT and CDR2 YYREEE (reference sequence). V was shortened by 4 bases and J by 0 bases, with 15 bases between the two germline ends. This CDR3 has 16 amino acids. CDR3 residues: CASSSASEWSTDTQYF. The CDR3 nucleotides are TGTGCCAGCAGCAGCGCTAGCGAATGGAGCACAGATACGCAGTATTTT.

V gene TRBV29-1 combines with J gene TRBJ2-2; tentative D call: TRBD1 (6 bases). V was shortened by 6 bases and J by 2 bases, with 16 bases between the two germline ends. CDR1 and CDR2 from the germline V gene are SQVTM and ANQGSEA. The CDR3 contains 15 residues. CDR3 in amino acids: CSVVTGTYNTGELFF. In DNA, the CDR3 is TGCAGCGTCGTGACCGGGACATACAACACCGGGGAGCTGTTTTTT.

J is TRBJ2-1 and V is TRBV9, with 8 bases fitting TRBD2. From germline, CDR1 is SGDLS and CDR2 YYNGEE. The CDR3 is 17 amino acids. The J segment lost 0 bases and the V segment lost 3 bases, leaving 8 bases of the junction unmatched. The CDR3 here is CASSGGGRTSSYNEQFF. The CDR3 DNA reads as TGTGCCAGCAGCGGGGGCGGGAGGACTAGCTCCTACAATGAGCAGTTCTTC.

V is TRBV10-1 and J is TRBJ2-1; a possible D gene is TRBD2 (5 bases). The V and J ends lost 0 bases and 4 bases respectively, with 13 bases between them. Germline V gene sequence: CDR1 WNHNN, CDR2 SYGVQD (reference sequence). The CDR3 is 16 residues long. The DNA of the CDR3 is TGCGCCAGCAGTGAGTCCCGGCCGGGATCGTACAATGAGCAGTTCTTC. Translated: CASSESRPGSYNEQFF.

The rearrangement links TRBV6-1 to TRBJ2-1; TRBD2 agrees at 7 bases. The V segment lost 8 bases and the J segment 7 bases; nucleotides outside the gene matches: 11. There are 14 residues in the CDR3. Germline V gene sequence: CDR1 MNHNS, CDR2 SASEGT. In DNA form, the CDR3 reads TGTGCCAGCGCGGACCCAGCGGGGAGGAATGAGCAGTTCTTC. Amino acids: CASADPAGRNEQFF.

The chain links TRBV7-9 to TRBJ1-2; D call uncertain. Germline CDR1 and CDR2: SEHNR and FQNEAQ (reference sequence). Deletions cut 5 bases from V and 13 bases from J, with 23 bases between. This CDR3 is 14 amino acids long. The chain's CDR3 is CASSHLLGGETLTF. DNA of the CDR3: TGTGCCAGCAGCCACCTCCTAGGTGGGGAGACCCTCACCTTC.

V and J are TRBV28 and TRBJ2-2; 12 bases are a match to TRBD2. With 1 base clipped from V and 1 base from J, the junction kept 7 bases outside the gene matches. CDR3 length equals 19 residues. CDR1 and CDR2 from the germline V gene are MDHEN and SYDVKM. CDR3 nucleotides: TGTGCCAGCAGTTTATTCCCCGGACTAGCGGGGAAGAACACCGGGGAGCTGTTTTTT. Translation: CASSLFPGLAGKNTGELFF.

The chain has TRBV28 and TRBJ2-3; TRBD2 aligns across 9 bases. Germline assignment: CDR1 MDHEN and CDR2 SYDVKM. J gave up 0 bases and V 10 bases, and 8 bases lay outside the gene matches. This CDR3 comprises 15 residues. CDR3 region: CATPGLAPSTDTQYF. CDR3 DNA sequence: TGTGCCACCCCCGGACTAGCGCCTAGCACAGATACGCAGTATTTT.

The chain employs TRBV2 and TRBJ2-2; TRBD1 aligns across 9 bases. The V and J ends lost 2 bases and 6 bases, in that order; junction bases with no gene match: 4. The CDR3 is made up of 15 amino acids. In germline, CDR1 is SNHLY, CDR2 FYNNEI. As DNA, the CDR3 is TGTGCCAGCAGTGAATCAACAGGGGGCCCCGGGGAGCTGTTTTTT. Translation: CASSESTGGPGELFF. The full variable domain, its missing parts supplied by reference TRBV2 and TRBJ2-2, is EPEVTQTPSHQVTQMGQEVILRCVPISNHLYFYWYRQILGQKVEFLVSFYNNEISEKSEIFDDQFSVERPDGSNFTLKIRSTKLEDSAMYFCASSESTGGPGELFFGEGSRLTVL.

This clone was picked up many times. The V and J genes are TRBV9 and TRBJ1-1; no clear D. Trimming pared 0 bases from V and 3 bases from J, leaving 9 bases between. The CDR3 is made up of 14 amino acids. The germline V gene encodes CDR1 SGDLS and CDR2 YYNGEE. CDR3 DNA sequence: TGTGCCAGCAGCGTAGGGCAAAGAGACACTGAAGCTTTCTTT. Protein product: CASSVGQRDTEAFF.

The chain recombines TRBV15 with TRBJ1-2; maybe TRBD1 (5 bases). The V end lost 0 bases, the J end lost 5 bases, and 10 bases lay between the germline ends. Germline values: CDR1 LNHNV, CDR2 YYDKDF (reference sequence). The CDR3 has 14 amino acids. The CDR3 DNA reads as TGTGCCACCAGCAGAGATCCCGGGGGATATGGCTACACCTTC. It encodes CATSRDPGGYGYTF. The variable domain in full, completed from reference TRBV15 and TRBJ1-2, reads DAMVIQNPRYQVTQFGKPVTLSCSQTLNHNVMYWYQQKSSQAPKLLFHYYDKDFNNEADTPDNFQSRRPNTSFCFLDIRSPGLGDTAMYLCATSRDPGGYGYTFGSGTRLTVV.

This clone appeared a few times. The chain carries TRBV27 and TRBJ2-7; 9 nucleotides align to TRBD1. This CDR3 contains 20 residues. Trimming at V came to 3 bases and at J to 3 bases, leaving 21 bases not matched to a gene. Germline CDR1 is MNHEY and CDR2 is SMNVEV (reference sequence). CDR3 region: CASSFIVTGTGRTRNYEQYF. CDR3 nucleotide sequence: TGTGCCAGCAGTTTCATCGTTACCGGGACAGGGCGAACCAGGAACTACGAGCAGTACTTC.